What follows is one TCR beta chain and its context. Its antigen is as yet unknown. These data come from a study of CXCR3-negative and CXCR3-positive naive CD8 T cells. Study in general: The TRB read total, about 130 million, broke down to about 1.5 +/- 0.3 million reads per library.

5' RACE that incorporated UMI labels was used to prepare the TRB cDNA libraries. TCRdb reprocessed the 5' RACE reads and stores each CDR3 protein as one record, lacking DNA. In total, the table holds roughly 89,000 distinct CDR3 sequences. Findings and caveats of the study: The study found more hydrophobic TRB CDR3s in CXCR3-positive naive cells than in CXCR3-negative naive cells. Memory CD8+ cells had much lower diversity, and both naive subsets had comparably high diversity. Similar TRBV-TRBJ usage was seen in naive cells (both CXCR3-negative and CXCR3-positive), but memory cells differed.

Germline V CDR1 and CDR2: DFQATT, SNEGSKA (reference sequence). The CDR3 contains 15 residues. This receptor was taken from a human donor in good health. Some clones in this sample may be carry-over from other donors' samples. This chain connects TRBV20-1 to TRBJ2-1; TCRdb reports TRBD1, a call that lacks DNA to check it against. The sequenced sample consisted of naive CXCR3- CD8+ T cells from blood. Sample subset: CD45RO-CCR7+CD27+CD95- naive CD8+ T cells lacking CXCR3 (TNR3-). The CDR3 region is CSARDRGWSRNEQFF.